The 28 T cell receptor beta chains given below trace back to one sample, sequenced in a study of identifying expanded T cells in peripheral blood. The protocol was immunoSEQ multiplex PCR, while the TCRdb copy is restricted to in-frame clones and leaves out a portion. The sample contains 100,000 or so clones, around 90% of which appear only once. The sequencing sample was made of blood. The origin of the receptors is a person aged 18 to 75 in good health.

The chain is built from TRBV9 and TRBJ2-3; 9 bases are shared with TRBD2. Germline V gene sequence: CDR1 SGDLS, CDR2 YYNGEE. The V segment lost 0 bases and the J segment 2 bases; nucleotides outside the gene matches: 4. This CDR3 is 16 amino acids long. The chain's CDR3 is CASSVAGGGATDTQYF. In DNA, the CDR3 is TGTGCCAGCAGCGTAGCCGGCGGGGGGGCCACAGATACGCAGTATTTT.

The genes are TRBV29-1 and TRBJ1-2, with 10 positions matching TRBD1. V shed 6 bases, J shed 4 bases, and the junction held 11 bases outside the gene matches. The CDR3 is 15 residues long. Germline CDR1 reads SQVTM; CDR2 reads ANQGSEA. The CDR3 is CSVGTGAPVSYGYTF. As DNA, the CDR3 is TGCAGCGTGGGGACAGGGGCGCCCGTGTCCTATGGCTACACCTTC.

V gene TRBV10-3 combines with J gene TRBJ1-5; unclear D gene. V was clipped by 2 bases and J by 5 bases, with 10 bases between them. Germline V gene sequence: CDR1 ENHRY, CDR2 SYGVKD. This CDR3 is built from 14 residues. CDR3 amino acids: CAISESIDHQPQHF. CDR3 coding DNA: TGTGCCATCAGTGAGAGTATTGATCATCAGCCCCAGCATTTT.

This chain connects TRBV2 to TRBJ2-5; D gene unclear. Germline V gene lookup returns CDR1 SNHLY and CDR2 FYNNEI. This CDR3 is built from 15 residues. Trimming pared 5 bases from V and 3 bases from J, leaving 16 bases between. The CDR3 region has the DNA TGTGCCAGCAGTCCTACGTTGGCAGCCGAAGAGACCCAGTACTTC. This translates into CASSPTLAAEETQYF.

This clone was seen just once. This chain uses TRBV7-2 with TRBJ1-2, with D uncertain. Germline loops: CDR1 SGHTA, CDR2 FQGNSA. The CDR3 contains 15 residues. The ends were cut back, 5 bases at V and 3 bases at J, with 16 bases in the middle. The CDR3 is CASSHTIDNHYGYTF. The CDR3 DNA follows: TGTGCCAGCAGCCACACAATAGACAACCACTATGGCTACACCTTC.

The CDR3 spells CAIKAPANTEAFF. CDR3 bases: TGTGCCATCAAAGCCCCAGCGAACACTGAAGCTTTCTTT. This chain uses TRBV10-3 with TRBJ1-1; the D is unclear. V lost 7 bases and J 1 base, leaving 10 bases between the germline ends. The CDR3 has 13 residues. Germline CDR1 is ENHRY and CDR2 is SYGVKD.

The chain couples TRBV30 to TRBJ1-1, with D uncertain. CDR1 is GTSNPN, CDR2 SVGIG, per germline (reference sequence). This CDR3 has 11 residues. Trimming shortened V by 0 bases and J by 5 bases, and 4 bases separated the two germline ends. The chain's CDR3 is CAWSVKTEAFF. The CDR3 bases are TGTGCCTGGAGTGTTAAGACTGAAGCTTTCTTT.

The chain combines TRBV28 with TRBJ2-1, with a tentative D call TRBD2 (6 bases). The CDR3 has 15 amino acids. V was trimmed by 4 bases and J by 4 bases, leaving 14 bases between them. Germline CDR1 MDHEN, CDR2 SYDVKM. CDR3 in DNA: TGTGCCAGCAGTTCGCTCGGGAGCCCTTACAATGAGCAGTTCTTC. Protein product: CASSSLGSPYNEQFF.

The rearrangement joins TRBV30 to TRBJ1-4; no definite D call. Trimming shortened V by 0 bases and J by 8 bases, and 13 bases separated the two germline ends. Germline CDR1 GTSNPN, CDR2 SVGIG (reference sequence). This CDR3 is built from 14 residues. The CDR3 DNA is TGTGCCTGGAGTGTACCCCCGGTTGCAGAAAAACTGTTTTTT. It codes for CAWSVPPVAEKLFF.

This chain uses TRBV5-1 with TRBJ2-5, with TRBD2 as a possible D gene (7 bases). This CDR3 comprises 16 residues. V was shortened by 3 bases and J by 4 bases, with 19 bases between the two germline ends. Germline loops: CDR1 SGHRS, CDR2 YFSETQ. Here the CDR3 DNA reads TGCGCCAGCAGCTCGGAAGGGGGGGTTAGTCCAGAGACCCAGTACTTC. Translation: CASSSEGGVSPETQYF. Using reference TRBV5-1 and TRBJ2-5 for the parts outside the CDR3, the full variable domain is KAGVTQTPRYLIKTRGQQVTLSCSPISGHRSVSWYQQTPGQGLQFLFEYFSETQRNKGNFPGRFSGRQFSNSRSEMNVSTLELGDSALYLCASSSEGGVSPETQYFGPGTRLLVL.

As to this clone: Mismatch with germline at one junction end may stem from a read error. CDR3 sequence (DNA): TGCGCCAGCAGCCCGGGACTAGCGGATTATTACGAGCAGTACTTC. It is translated as CASSPGLADYYEQYF. The chain combines TRBV5-4 with TRBJ2-7, with TRBD2 identical over 11 bases. Germline CDR1 is SGHNT and CDR2 is YYREEE (reference sequence). CDR3 length: 15 amino acids.

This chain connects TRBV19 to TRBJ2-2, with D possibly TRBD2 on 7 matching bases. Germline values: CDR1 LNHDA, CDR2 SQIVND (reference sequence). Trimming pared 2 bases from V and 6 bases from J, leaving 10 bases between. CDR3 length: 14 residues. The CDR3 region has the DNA TGTGCCAGTAGTATAAAGGGGGGGGCCGGGGAGCTGTTTTTT. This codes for CASSIKGGAGELFF.

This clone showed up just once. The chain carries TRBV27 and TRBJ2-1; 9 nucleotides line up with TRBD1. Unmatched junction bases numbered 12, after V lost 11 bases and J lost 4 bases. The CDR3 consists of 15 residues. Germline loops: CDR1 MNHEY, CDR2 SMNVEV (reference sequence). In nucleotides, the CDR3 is TGTGCCTCCCAGGGCACCGGGACAGGGTACAATGAGCAGTTCTTC. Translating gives CASQGTGTGYNEQFF.

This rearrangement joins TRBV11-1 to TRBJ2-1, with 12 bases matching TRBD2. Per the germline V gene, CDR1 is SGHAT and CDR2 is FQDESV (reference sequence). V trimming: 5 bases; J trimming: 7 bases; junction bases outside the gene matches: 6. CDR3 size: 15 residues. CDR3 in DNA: TGTGCCAGCAGCCGGACCGGGACTAGCGGGAATGAGCAGTTCTTC. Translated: CASSRTGTSGNEQFF.

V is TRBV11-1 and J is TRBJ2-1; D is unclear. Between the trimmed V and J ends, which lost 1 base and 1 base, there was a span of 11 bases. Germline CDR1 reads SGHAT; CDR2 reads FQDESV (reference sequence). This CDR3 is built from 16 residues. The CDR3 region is CASSLVGLPSYNEQFF. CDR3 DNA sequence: TGTGCCAGCAGCTTAGTGGGCTTACCTTCCTACAATGAGCAGTTCTTC. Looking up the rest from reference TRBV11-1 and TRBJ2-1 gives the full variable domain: EAEVAQSPRYKITEKSQAVAFWCDPISGHATLYWYRQILGQGPELLVQFQDESVVDDSQLPKDRFSAERLKGVDSTLKIQPAELGDSAMYLCASSLVGLPSYNEQFFGPGTRLTVL.

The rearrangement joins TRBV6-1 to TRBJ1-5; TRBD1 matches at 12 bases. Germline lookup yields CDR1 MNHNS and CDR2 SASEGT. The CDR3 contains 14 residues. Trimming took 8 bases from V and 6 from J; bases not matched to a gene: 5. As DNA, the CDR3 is TGTGCCAGCTTCCCGGGACAGGGGGCTCAGCCCCAGCATTTT. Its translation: CASFPGQGAQPQHF.

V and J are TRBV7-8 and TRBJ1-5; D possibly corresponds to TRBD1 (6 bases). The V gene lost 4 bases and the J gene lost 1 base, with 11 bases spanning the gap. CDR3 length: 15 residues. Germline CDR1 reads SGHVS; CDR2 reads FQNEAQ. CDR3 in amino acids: CASSSSGQSNQPQHF. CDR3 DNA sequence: TGTGCCAGCAGCTCGTCCGGACAGAGCAATCAGCCCCAGCATTTT.

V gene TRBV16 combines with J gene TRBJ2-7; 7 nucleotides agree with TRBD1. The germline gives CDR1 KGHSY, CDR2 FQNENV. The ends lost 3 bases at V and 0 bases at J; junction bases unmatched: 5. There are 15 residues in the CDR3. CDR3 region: CASSHPGQLSYEQYF. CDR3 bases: TGTGCCAGCAGCCACCCGGGACAGCTCTCCTACGAGCAGTACTTC.

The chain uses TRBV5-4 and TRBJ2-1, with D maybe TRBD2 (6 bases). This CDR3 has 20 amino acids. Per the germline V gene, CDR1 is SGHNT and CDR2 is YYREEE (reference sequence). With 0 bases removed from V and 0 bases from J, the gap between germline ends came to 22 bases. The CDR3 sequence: CASSLGRKVDPGSSYNEQFF. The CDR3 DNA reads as TGTGCCAGCAGCTTGGGAAGAAAGGTGGACCCCGGGAGCTCCTACAATGAGCAGTTCTTC. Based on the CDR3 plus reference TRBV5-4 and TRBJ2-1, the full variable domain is ETGVTQSPTHLIKTRGQQVTLRCSSQSGHNTVSWYQQALGQGPQFIFQYYREEENGRGNFPPRFSGLQFPNYSSELNVNALELDDSALYLCASSLGRKVDPGSSYNEQFFGPGTRLTVL.

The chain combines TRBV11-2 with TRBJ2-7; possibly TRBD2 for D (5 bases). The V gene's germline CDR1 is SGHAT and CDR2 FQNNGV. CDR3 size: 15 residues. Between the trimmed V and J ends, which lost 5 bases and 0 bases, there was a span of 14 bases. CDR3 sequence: CASSRVDSSSYEQYF. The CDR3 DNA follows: TGTGCCAGCAGCCGGGTGGACTCAAGCTCCTACGAGCAGTACTTC.

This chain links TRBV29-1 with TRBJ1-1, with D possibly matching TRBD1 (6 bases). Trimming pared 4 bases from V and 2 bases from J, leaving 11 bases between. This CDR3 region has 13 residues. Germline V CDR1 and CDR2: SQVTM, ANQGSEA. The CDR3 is CSVAGQINTEAFF. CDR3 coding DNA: TGCAGCGTTGCCGGACAGATCAACACTGAAGCTTTCTTT.

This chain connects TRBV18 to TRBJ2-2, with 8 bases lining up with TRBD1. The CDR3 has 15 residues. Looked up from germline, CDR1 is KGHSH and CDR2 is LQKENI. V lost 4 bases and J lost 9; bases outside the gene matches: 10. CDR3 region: CASSQLGQGRRELFF. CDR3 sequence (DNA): TGTGCCAGCTCACAACTAGGACAGGGCCGAAGGGAGCTGTTTTTT.

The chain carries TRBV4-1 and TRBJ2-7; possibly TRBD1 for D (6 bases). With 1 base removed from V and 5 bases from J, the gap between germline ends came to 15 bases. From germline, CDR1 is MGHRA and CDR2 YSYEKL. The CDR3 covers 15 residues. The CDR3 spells CASSQVGRGLDEQYF. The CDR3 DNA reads TGCGCCAGCAGCCAAGTCGGCAGGGGCCTAGACGAGCAGTACTTC.

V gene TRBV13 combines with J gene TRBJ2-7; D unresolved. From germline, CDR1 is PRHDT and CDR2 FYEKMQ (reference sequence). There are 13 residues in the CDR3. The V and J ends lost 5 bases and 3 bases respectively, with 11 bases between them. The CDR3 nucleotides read TGTGCCAGCAGCCCCTATGGAAACTACGAGCAGTACTTC. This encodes CASSPYGNYEQYF.

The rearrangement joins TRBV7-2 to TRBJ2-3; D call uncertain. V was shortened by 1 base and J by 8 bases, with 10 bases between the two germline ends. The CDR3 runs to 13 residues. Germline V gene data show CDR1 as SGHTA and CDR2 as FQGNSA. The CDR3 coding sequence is TGTGCCAGCAGCTTAGGTCTTGCGGCTACGCAGTATTTT. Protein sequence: CASSLGLAATQYF.

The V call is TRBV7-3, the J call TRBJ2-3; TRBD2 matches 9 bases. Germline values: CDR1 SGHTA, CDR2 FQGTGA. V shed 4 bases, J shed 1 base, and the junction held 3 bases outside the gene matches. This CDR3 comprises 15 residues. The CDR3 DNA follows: TGTGCCAGCAGCTCGGTAGCGGGGGGCACAGATACGCAGTATTTT. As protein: CASSSVAGGTDTQYF.

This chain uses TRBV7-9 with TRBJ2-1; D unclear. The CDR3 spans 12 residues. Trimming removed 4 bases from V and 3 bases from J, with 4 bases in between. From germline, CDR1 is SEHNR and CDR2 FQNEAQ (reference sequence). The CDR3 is CASSWGYNEQFF. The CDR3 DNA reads TGTGCCAGCAGCTGGGGCTACAATGAGCAGTTCTTC. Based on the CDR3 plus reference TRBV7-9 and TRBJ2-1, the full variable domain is DTGVSQNPRHKITKRGQNVTFRCDPISEHNRLYWYRQTLGQGPEFLTYFQNEAQLEKSRLLSDRFSAERPKGSFSTLEIQRTEQGDSAMYLCASSWGYNEQFFGPGTRLTVL.

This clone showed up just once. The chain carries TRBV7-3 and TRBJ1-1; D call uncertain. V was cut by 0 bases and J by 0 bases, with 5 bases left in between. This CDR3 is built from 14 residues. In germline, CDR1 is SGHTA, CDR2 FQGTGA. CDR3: CASSLTAMNTEAFF. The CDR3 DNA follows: TGTGCCAGCAGCTTAACGGCGATGAACACTGAAGCTTTCTTT.